This T cell receptor (beta chain) was captured by sequencing in a study of shared clonotypes between healthy human individuals. The overall study: CD4 naive and CD4 memory each took three plates per donor, while CD8 naive took two and CD8 memory one. Overall study results and limits: With several donors compared, roughly 5% of naive CD4 clonotypes were shared.

Germline assignment: CDR1 SQVTM and CDR2 ANQGSEA. CDR3 size: 14 residues. Trimming shortened V by 4 bases and J by 2 bases, and 14 bases separated the two germline ends. A note on this clone: Its matching antigen is unknown.

TCRdb's copy holds only in-frame clones and misses some; the assay was immunoSEQ multiplex PCR. The sample has about 610,000 clones; around 97% are singletons. The TCR was taken from a woman in her 30s in good health. Sequenced input: naive CD4+ T cells sorted from blood. Subset described: CD45RA+ positively selected. The chain recombines TRBV29-1 with TRBJ2-5, with D unresolved. The CDR3 DNA is TGCAGCGTTGTAGCCCACGGACGGCAAGAGACCCAGTACTTC. This codes for CSVVAHGRQETQYF.